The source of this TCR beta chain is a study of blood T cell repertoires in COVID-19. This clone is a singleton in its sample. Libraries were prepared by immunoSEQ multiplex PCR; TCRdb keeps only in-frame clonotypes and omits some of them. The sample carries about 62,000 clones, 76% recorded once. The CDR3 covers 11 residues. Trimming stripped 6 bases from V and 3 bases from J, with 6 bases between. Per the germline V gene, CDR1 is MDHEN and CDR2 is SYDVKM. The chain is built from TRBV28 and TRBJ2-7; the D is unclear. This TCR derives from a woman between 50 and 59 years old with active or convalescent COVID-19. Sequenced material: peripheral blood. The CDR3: CASRTLYEQYF. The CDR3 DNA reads TGTGCCAGCAGAACTCTCTACGAGCAGTACTTC.